This record concerns one T cell receptor beta chain sequence. The data belong to a study of blood T cell repertoires in COVID-19. Study-wide background: T cells, B-cell-depleted T cells, or PBMCs supplied cDNA or gDNA.

Participants came from roughly 23 US areas, aged roughly 18 to 89 years. Which cohort a participant joined came from the clinical history participants gave. Two negative PCRs, clearance, or symptom resolution characterized the recovered Cohort 3 donors. This CDR3 has 15 amino acids. Germline V CDR1 and CDR2: SNHLY, FYNNEI. Trimming removed 4 bases from V and 0 bases from J, with 9 bases in between. The repertoire was sequenced with immunoSEQ multiplex PCR; TCRdb's copy has only in-frame clones and lacks some. The sample has some 300,000 clones, more than 75% seen once. This sequence joins TRBV2 and TRBJ1-4; D might be TRBD1 (6 bases). The sample taken for sequencing was PBMCs or T cells enriched from blood (not recorded which). This receptor was identified in a woman younger than 45 who had recovered from COVID-19. The CDR3 protein is CASSVRTATNEKLFF. DNA of the CDR3: TGTGCCAGCAGTGTCAGGACAGCAACTAATGAAAAACTGTTTTTT.